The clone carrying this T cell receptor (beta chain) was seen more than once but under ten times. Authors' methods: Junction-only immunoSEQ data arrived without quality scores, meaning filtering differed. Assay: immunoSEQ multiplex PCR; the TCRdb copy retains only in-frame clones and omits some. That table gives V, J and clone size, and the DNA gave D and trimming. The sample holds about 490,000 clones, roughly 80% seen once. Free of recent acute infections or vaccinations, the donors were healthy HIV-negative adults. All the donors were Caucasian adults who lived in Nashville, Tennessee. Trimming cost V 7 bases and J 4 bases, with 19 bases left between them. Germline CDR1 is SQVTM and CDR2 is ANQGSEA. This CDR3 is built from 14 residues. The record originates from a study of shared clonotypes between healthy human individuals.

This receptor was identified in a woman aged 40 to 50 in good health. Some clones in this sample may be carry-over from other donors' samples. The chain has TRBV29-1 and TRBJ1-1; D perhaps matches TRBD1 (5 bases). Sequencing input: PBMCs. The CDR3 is CSAPARGGCTEAFF. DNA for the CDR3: TGCAGCGCCCCAGCGCGGGGGGGGTGCACTGAAGCTTTCTTT.